This TCR beta chain was recorded in a study of cytomegalovirus exposure and HLA in healthy donors (dated by TCRdb to the late 2010s). Notes on the research overall: According to a later analysis, one platform produced both the 100 to 150 validation repertoires and the roughly 650 repertoires of the first cohort. To predict cytomegalovirus infection status, the study brought together high-throughput TCR immunosequencing, statistical association of individual TCRs with disease status, and machine learning. The study aimed to test whether cataloging public T cell receptors could reveal signatures of past pathogen exposure. Besides the first cohort of more than 650 subjects, a separate validation cohort made up of over 100 different subjects was used.

The donors were included in the validation cohort of 130 or so subjects, a group kept apart from the roughly 690-subject first cohort. To prepare the library, the immunoSEQ multiplex PCR assay was applied. The paper's data handling went like this. A statistical classification framework was built to diagnose cytomegalovirus status from the catalog of TCR beta chain sequences. Sourced from immuneACCESS, this table was stored by TCRdb with only in-frame sequences that have V and J called. A share of the clones is absent; for the studies checked, an unresolved V gene accounts for under half, and the remainder has no known explanation. V and J calls and clone size come straight from that table; D and trimming were deduced from the DNA. Counted in this sample were some 150,000 clones; roughly 86% of them appeared once. The top ten clonotypes cover less than 3.5% of the sample. Study-level results and caveats: While some public TCRs were present in many individuals, most TCR sequences turned up only very rarely across donors. The classifier was reported to diagnose cytomegalovirus status with high specificity and sensitivity in both the original and validation cohorts. It was suggested by the authors that the approach could potentially be generalized to other disease states and immunological phenotypes. Three of the identified cytomegalovirus-associated TCR beta chains were confirmed in vitro to be specific for cytomegalovirus antigens. All 120 or so repertoires were used to score co-occurrence in the validation cohort in a later analysis, because that analysis had no HLA typing for the cohort. In the study, approximately 160 TCR beta chains were listed as associated with cytomegalovirus. Subsequent analysis determined that TCRs grouped into clusters in the first cohort also showed a tendency toward co-occurrence across the roughly 120 validation repertoires, and 85% to 95% of cluster scores exceeded 0.

Turning to this clone: Its antigen is currently not known. Base qualities are not recorded, but no much larger clone differs from it by a single base.

The CDR3 contains 14 residues, cysteine and phenylalanine counted. Only the CDR3 DNA is retained, 42 bases long and in frame from the first base. Trimming accounts for 3 bases at V and 4 bases at J, while the number of junction bases matched to no gene is 5. The germline V gene specifies SQVTM as CDR1 and ANQGSEA as CDR2. Here the chain combines TRBV29-1 and TRBJ2-2, and TRBD2 aligns with 7 junction nucleotides. Sample: PBMCs. The TCR was taken from a man aged 18 to 30 in good health and CMV-seropositive. The CDR3 reads CSVELADGTGELFF. The bases are TGCAGCGTTGAGCTAGCGGACGGCACCGGGGAGCTGTTTTTT.